Sequencing of this T cell receptor beta chain was carried out in a study of HIV-infected patients and healthy controls. Looked up from germline, CDR1 is GTSNPN and CDR2 is SVGIG (reference sequence). Between the trimmed V and J ends, which lost 0 bases and 0 bases, there was a span of 18 bases. The CDR3 totals 17 residues. Each CDR3 protein gets one entry after TCRdb re-called the 5' RACE reads with MiXCR. The repertoire includes tens of thousands of distinct CDR3 sequences, roughly 21% of them detected once, and about 1.5% sits in the top ten. The receptor was derived from a human donor in good health. The V call is TRBV30, the J call TRBJ2-7; D may correspond to TRBD1 or TRBD2 (5 bases each). Material for sequencing was CD4+ T cells from blood. The CDR3 protein is CAWSVREGQGSSYEQYF. The CDR3 nucleotides read TGTGCCTGGAGTGTAAGAGAGGGGCAGGGCAGCTCCTACGAGCAGTACTTC.